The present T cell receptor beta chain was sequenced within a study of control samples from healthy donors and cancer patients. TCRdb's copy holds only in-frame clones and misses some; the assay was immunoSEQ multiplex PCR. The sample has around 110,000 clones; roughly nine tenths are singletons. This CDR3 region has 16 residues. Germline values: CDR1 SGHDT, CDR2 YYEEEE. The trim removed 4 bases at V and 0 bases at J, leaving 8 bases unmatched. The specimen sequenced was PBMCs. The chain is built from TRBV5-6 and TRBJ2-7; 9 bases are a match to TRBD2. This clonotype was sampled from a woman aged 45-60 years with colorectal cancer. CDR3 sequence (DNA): TGTGCCAGCAGCGGGCGGGGGGGCGCCTTCTCCTACGAGCAGTACTTC. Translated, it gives CASSGRGGAFSYEQYF. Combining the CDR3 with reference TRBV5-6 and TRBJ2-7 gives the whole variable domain DAGVTQSPTHLIKTRGQQVTLRCSPKSGHDTVSWYQQALGQGPQFIFQYYEEEERQRGNFPDRFSGHQFPNYSSELNVNALLLGDSALYLCASSGRGGAFSYEQYFGPGTRLTVT.